This T cell receptor beta chain emerged from a study of graft-versus-host responses after intestinal transplantation (dated by TCRdb to about 2021). For the wider study: The transplants that recipients received were multivisceral, liver-intestinal, or isolated intestinal. All recipients received anti-thymocyte globulin induction followed by maintenance tacrolimus and steroids for three to four years. After intestinal transplantation, graft-versus-host and host-versus-graft alloreactive T cell clones in the graft, circulation and bone marrow were tracked using bulk TCR-beta CDR3 sequencing. Alloreactive clones were identified by sequencing pre-transplant mixed lymphocyte reaction products and comparing these products with unstimulated pre-transplant donor and recipient T cells. Of the roughly 23 intestinal transplant recipients enrolled in the cohort, one of whom was a retransplant, a few patients without pretransplant specimens were excluded. Donor T cell macrochimerism was defined as a peak of at least 4% donor T cells among recipient peripheral blood mononuclear cells. Samples from three later patients were sequenced in-house on an Illumina MiSeq with MiXCR processing rather than by the commercial service.

The method behind the library was the immunoSEQ multiplex PCR assay. Adaptive Biotechnologies carried out high-throughput TCR-beta CDR3 sequencing of genomic DNA for most patients. The study's processing was this. TCR sequencing data for roughly 17 patients were retrieved from Adaptive's ImmunoSEQ software; a few other patients were processed with MiXCR and VDJtools. CDR3 nucleotide sequences shared between donor and recipient were removed because their origin could not be assigned. Alloreactive clones required at least 2-fold expansion over unstimulated cells and minimum CFSE-low frequency of 0.002% (template counts) or 0.001% (read counts). Clones detected in sequenced pre-transplant spleen, lymph node, or MLR CFSE-low populations of the donor or recipient were defined as mappable. Cumulative frequency of alloreactive clones was calculated as a percentage of all sequences weighted by copy number. Drawn from immuneACCESS, this table holds only the in-frame rearrangements with V and J called that TCRdb kept. Clones are partly lost; checked studies trace under half to an unresolved V gene and leave the rest unexplained. The D gene and trimming were derived from the DNA, and the V and J assignments and clone size from that table. The sample table shows under 20,000 clones, and approximately 89% are seen once. The ten largest account for around 50% of the sample.

After transplant, bone marrow was aspirated from the posterior iliac crest or from another site selected by the physician. The study at large found these results: Conclusions were limited by the relatively low number and heterogeneity of intestinal transplant patients. Early after transplant, peak levels of circulating GvH clones were found to be associated with declines in HvG clones. In the allografts of patients with donor T cell macrochimerism, GvH to HvG T cell clonal ratios were high. GvH clones turned up in recipient bone marrow, with some appearing earlier in ileal mucosa or blood, a pattern consistent with an intestinal mucosal origin.

In the case of this clone: Its antigen remains unidentified. It has no much larger one-base neighbor in the sample; base qualities were not kept.

Inclusive of the bounding cysteine and phenylalanine, the CDR3 is 15 residues long. Only CDR3 DNA is held: 45 bases, read in frame from base 1. CDR1 and CDR2, looked up from the germline V gene (reference sequence), are MNHEY and SMNVEV. Clipping removes 6 bases from V and 1 base from J, with 5 as the unmatched junction base count. The rearranged chain carries TRBV27 and TRBJ2-7; a stretch of 11 junction bases matches TRBD1. This clonotype originated in a human patient who received an intestinal transplant, so some T cells may come from the graft donor. Sample: bone marrow, taken approximately 19 weeks after transplant. The DNA reads as follows: TGTGCCAGCAGCCTCCGGGACAGGGGGTCCTACGAGCAGTACTTC. Translation gives CASSLRDRGSYEQYF.